The rows below give T cell receptor beta chains drawn from one sample of a study of blood T cell repertoires in COVID-19. The assay was immunoSEQ multiplex PCR, and TCRdb's table has in-frame clones only and misses some. The sample carries 150,000 to 200,000 clones, roughly 80% recorded once. The specimen was peripheral blood. All receptors derive from a woman between 40 and 55 years old with COVID-19, enrolled during active disease. Each CDR3 is given with its conserved first and last residue. The order of the fields is D gene, clone size, V gene, J gene, CDR3 protein, CDR3 DNA. The D gene is left open where the match is weak. The listing skips clone size in some rows; elsewhere it reads once, few, many or a size class.

-	-	TRBV18	TRBJ2-6	CASSPLGANVLTF	TGTGCCAGCTCACCGTTAGGGGCCAACGTCCTGACTTTC
-	-	TRBV5-6	TRBJ1-6	CASSAAARISPLHF	TGTGCCAGCAGCGCAGCAGCGAGGATTTCACCCCTCCACTTT
TRBD1	once	TRBV2	TRBJ1-5	CASSFGRGLYQPQHF	TGTGCCAGCAGTTTCGGCAGGGGGCTTTATCAGCCCCAGCATTTT
-	once	TRBV13	TRBJ1-1	CASSLGYLPGGGTEAFF	TGTGCCAGCAGCTTAGGATATCTGCCGGGAGGGGGGACTGAAGCTTTCTTT
-	-	TRBV7-8	TRBJ2-1	CASSWEMSYNEQFF	TGTGCCAGCAGCTGGGAGATGTCCTACAATGAGCAGTTCTTC
-	-	TRBV3-1/TRBV3-2	TRBJ2-1	CASSQVLFLSSYNEQFF	TGTGCCAGCAGCCAAGTTCTATTCCTAAGCTCCTACAATGAGCAGTTCTTC
-	-	TRBV20-1	TRBJ1-4	CSASSGVGEKLFF	TGCAGTGCTAGTTCAGGGGTGGGGGAAAAACTGTTTTTT
-	-	TRBV9	TRBJ1-1	CASSRAGMNTEAFF	TGTGCCAGCAGCCGAGCAGGGATGAACACTGAAGCTTTCTTT
-	-	TRBV12-3/TRBV12-4	TRBJ1-2	CASSLQGFYGYTF	TGTGCCAGCAGCCTACAGGGATTCTATGGCTACACCTTC
TRBD1	-	TRBV18	TRBJ1-1	CASSPGRTGSGTEAFF	TGTGCCAGCTCACCGGGACGGACAGGGTCGGGGACTGAAGCTTTCTTT
-	-	TRBV3-1/TRBV3-2	TRBJ1-2	CASRHFGGVNGYTF	TGTGCCAGCAGACACTTCGGGGGAGTTAATGGCTACACCTTC
TRBD1	-	TRBV3-1/TRBV3-2	TRBJ1-1	CASSQPGTGQWGTEAFF	TGTGCCAGCAGCCAACCCGGGACAGGGCAATGGGGCACTGAAGCTTTCTTT
TRBD1	-	TRBV24-1	TRBJ1-5	CATSDAGTGVQPQHF	TGTGCCACCAGTGACGCCGGGACAGGGGTTCAGCCCCAGCATTTT
-	-	TRBV7-3	TRBJ2-2	CASSPNGGHTGELFF	TGTGCCAGCAGCCCCAACGGGGGGCATACCGGGGAGCTGTTTTTT
-	-	TRBV5-4	TRBJ1-2	CASSPDGGGYGYTF	TGTGCCAGCAGCCCGGACGGGGGGGGCTATGGCTACACCTTC
-	-	TRBV6-6	TRBJ1-2	CASSYPGQPNYGYTF	TGTGCCAGCAGTTACCCCGGACAGCCTAACTATGGCTACACCTTC
TRBD1	once	TRBV18	TRBJ1-4	CASSGSRDRGEKLFF	TGTGCCAGCTCGGGGTCCCGGGACAGGGGAGAAAAACTGTTTTTT
-	-	TRBV28	TRBJ2-5	CASSLAVAFGDKETQYF	TGTGCCAGCAGTTTAGCTGTTGCGTTTGGGGACAAAGAGACCCAGTACTTC
TRBD1	-	TRBV5-4	TRBJ1-2	CASSPRTGNYGYTF	TGTGCCAGCAGCCCCCGGACAGGGAACTATGGCTACACCTTC
-	-	TRBV5-4	TRBJ1-2	CASSLVATGSYGYTF	TGTGCCAGCAGCTTGGTGGCGACAGGCTCTTATGGCTACACCTTC
TRBD2	-	TRBV10-2	TRBJ2-7	CASSRTSARDEQYF	TGCGCCAGCAGCAGAACTAGCGCTCGGGACGAGCAGTACTTC
-	-	TRBV28	TRBJ1-5	CASSHGGTGNQPQHF	TGTGCCAGCAGTCATGGGGGCACCGGCAATCAGCCCCAGCATTTT
TRBD2	-	TRBV5-1	TRBJ2-1	CASSLEGLAGYNEQFF	TGCGCCAGCAGCTTGGAAGGACTAGCGGGGTACAATGAGCAGTTCTTC
-	-	TRBV7-6	TRBJ2-5	CASSPPARVQETQYF	TGTGCCAGCAGCCCCCCGGCCCGGGTCCAAGAGACCCAGTACTTC
TRBD1	few	TRBV9	TRBJ2-3	CASSVRQGALADTQYF	TGTGCCAGCAGCGTTAGGCAGGGGGCGCTGGCAGATACGCAGTATTTT
TRBD2	-	TRBV11-2	TRBJ2-1	CASSRAGFAGGVYNEQFF	TGTGCCAGCAGCCGGGCAGGGTTTGCGGGGGGTGTATACAATGAGCAGTTCTTC
-	-	TRBV4-1	TRBJ1-3	CASSQMTSGSGNTIYF	TGCGCCAGCAGCCAAATGACTTCCGGCTCTGGAAACACCATATATTTT
-	-	TRBV9	TRBJ2-1	CASSVGFRDSGKRGEQFF	TGTGCCAGCAGCGTGGGATTCCGGGACTCCGGAAAGCGTGGAGAGCAGTTCTTC
-	-	TRBV27	TRBJ2-5	CASSSGRTQYF	TGTGCCAGCAGTTCCGGGAGGACCCAGTACTTC
TRBD2	once	TRBV4-1	TRBJ2-1	CASSQVLAGGPVLDNEQFF	TGCGCCAGCAGCCAAGTGCTAGCGGGAGGGCCAGTGCTTGACAATGAGCAGTTCTTC